The 8 T cell receptor beta chains below all came from one sample that was sequenced in a study of CD8+CD57+ T cells in acquired aplastic anemia (dated by TCRdb to the late 2010s). Patients chosen for sequencing had shown expansion of CD8+CD57+ cells by flow cytometry. TCRdb shows the sequencer as Illumina HiSeq 2000. Profiling of TCR beta VDJ combinations and CDR3 sequences used genomic DNA as the template. In-frame beta chains were kept once TCRdb had trimmed the public reads at Q25 with fastp and called clones with MiXCR. Each CDR3 protein appears once, grouped with its most common genes and DNA. This sample gives 180,000 or so distinct CDR3 sequences in total; around half of them show up just once. 1.1% of the sample comes from the top ten. The sequenced sample consisted of sorted CD4+, CD8+, or CD8+CD57+ T cells (not recorded which) from PBMCs. The receptors derive from a human donor with aplastic anemia.

This clonotype turned up a few times. This chain links TRBV11-2 with TRBJ1-4; 11 positions match TRBD1. The V gene end was trimmed by 1 base and the J gene end by 5 bases; junction bases not matched to a gene: 9. CDR3 length equals 18 residues. Per the germline V gene, CDR1 is SGHAT and CDR2 is FQNNGV. The CDR3 loop reads CASSLGPDRGRGNEKLFF. Here the CDR3 DNA reads TGTGCCAGCAGCTTAGGCCCGGACAGGGGGCGCGGGAATGAAAAACTGTTTTTT.

Many counts were recorded for this clonotype. The V and J genes are TRBV7-9 and TRBJ2-1; a weak D match, TRBD2 (6 bases). Germline V gene sequence: CDR1 SEHNR, CDR2 FQNEAQ (reference sequence). CDR3 length: 14 residues. Trimming removed 2 bases from V and 2 bases from J, with 7 bases in between. The CDR3 coding sequence is TGTGCCAGCAGCTTAAGCGGGCCCTACAATGAGCAGTTCTTC. Protein product: CASSLSGPYNEQFF. Looking up the rest from reference TRBV7-9 and TRBJ2-1 gives the full variable domain: DTGVSQNPRHKITKRGQNVTFRCDPISEHNRLYWYRQTLGQGPEFLTYFQNEAQLEKSRLLSDRFSAERPKGSFSTLEIQRTEQGDSAMYLCASSLSGPYNEQFFGPGTRLTVL.

V and J are TRBV10-3 and TRBJ1-2; D uncertain. Germline loops: CDR1 ENHRY, CDR2 SYGVKD. V was pared by 5 bases and J by 1 base, with 8 bases between. This CDR3 region has 13 residues. CDR3 DNA: TGTGCCATCAGTCCGGAGGGTAACTATGGCTACACCTTC. This gives the protein CAISPEGNYGYTF.

J is TRBJ1-1 and V is TRBV19; no firm D call. The germline V gene encodes CDR1 LNHDA and CDR2 SQIVND (reference sequence). The CDR3 is made up of 12 amino acids. V lost 7 bases and J lost 12, with 18 bases in between. The CDR3 loop is CASKSRQDDTFF. CDR3 coding DNA: TGTGCCAGTAAAAGCAGGCAGGATGACACTTTCTTT.

The chain carries TRBV4-2 and TRBJ2-2; D may match TRBD1 or TRBD2 (5 bases each). Germline V lookup: CDR1 LGHNA, CDR2 YNFKEQ. The CDR3 is made up of 18 amino acids. Between the trimmed V and J ends, which lost 2 bases and 7 bases, there was a span of 23 bases. CDR3 in amino acids: CASSQPPRAAGSNGELFF. The DNA for the CDR3 is TGTGCCAGCAGCCAACCCCCCAGAGCGGCAGGGTCGAACGGGGAGCTGTTTTTT.

This clonotype has a count of ten or more. The V and J genes are TRBV7-8 and TRBJ1-6; 11 nucleotides line up with TRBD1. Losses at the gene ends were 5 bases for V and 8 bases for J; bases not matched to a gene: 14. Germline V gives CDR1 SGHVS, CDR2 FQNEAQ. The CDR3 runs 18 residues. The CDR3 DNA is TGTGCCAGCAGCACGCACAGGACGGGACAGGGGGTTCATTCACCCCTCCACTTT. The encoded protein is CASSTHRTGQGVHSPLHF.

The table lists this clonotype with many counts. The gene calls are TRBV5-8 and TRBJ2-3; the D is unclear. With 0 bases removed from V and 6 bases from J, the gap between germline ends came to 5 bases. This CDR3 is 12 amino acids long. Germline assignment: CDR1 SGHTS and CDR2 YDEGEE. Here the CDR3 DNA reads TGTGCCAGCAGCTTGGGGTCTGATACGCAGTATTTT. It encodes CASSLGSDTQYF. Full variable domain (remainder filled in from reference TRBV5-8 and TRBJ2-3): EAGVTQSPTHLIKTRGQQATLRCSPISGHTSVYWYQQALGLGLQFLLWYDEGEERNRGNFPPRFSGRQFPNYSSELNVNALELEDSALYLCASSLGSDTQYFGPGTRLTVL.

This clonotype was observed a single time. The gene calls are TRBV5-4 and TRBJ1-1, with D maybe TRBD1 (5 bases). The V end lost 4 bases, the J end lost 1 base, and 14 bases lay between the germline ends. CDR1 is SGHNT, CDR2 YYREEE, per germline (reference sequence). The CDR3 spans 15 residues. In DNA, the CDR3 is TGTGCCAGCAGCCCGCAGGGAACTAAGAACACTGAAGCTTTCTTT. The encoded protein is CASSPQGTKNTEAFF.